Listed below are T cell receptor beta chains from one sample, sequenced in a study of T-cell reconstitution after alpha-beta-depleted transplantation in children. TCRdb re-analysed the PCR reads in MiXCR, keeping a single row per CDR3 protein. The repertoire holds about 980,000 distinct CDR3 sequences, with around 30% as singletons. The source was PBMCs, mostly from graft donor cells, collected 360 days after TCRalphabeta/CD19-depleted stem cell transplant. Every receptor here comes from a boy younger than two who had a stem cell transplant for SCID, so the T cells may come from the graft donor. CDR3s include the opening cysteine and the closing phenylalanine or tryptophan. The order of the fields is J gene, clone size, D gene, V gene, CDR3 DNA, CDR3 protein. A D gene is named only where the DNA matches it firmly. The size entry is marked missing in some rows and otherwise reads once, few, many or a size class.

>TRBJ1-6|few|.|TRBV12-3/TRBV12-4
TGTGCCAGCAGTTTTTTAGTACAGGGCAATTCACCCCTCCACTTT
CASSFLVQGNSPLHF
>TRBJ1-1|.|.|TRBV19
TGTGCCAGTAGTATGATACCGAACACTGAAGCTTTCTTT
CASSMIPNTEAFF
>TRBJ2-7|.|.|TRBV5-1
TGCGCCAGCAGCCGACAGGAGAAGTCCTACGAGCAGTACTTC
CASSRQEKSYEQYF
>TRBJ2-5|few|TRBD1|TRBV7-2
TGTGCCAGCAGCCACCGGGGAGGAAGGGACAGGGGAGAGACCCAGTACTTC
CASSHRGGRDRGETQYF
>TRBJ2-4|few|.|TRBV12-3/TRBV12-4
TGTGCCAGCACCCTGACACAGGGAACCAAAAACATTCAGTACTTC
CASTLTQGTKNIQYF
>TRBJ2-3|.|.|TRBV10-3
TGTGCCAGACCACCTCAGGGGTGCGGCACAGATACGCAGTATTTT
CARPPQGCGTDTQYF
>TRBJ2-3|.|.|TRBV19
TGTGCCAGTAGTATAGATCGGCTAAACACAGATACGCAGTATTTT
CASSIDRLNTDTQYF
>TRBJ2-1|many|.|TRBV5-1
TGCGCCAGCAGCAAACCGATGACAGGCTCGAGCAATGAGCAGTTCTTC
CASSKPMTGSSNEQFF
>TRBJ2-4|few|.|TRBV20-1
TGCAGTGCCCCAGGACAGACTAAAAACATTCAGTACTTC
CSAPGQTKNIQYF
>TRBJ2-3|few|.|TRBV20-1
TGCAGTGCTAGAGATCTCGAATCAGATACGCAGTATTTT
CSARDLESDTQYF
>TRBJ2-3|.|.|TRBV7-9
TGTGCCAGCAGCTTAGCGGGGGGCGATGGGCCAGATACGCAGTATTTT
CASSLAGGDGPDTQYF
>TRBJ2-7|few|.|TRBV4-1
TGCGCCAGCAGCTTTTTTGAGAGCTACGAGCAGTACTTC
CASSFFESYEQYF
>TRBJ2-5|many|.|TRBV29-1
TGCAGCGTTGGGGAGACCCAGTACTTC
CSVGETQYF
>TRBJ1-6|many|.|TRBV6-5
TGTGCCAGCAGTTACTCGATAGGTGTGACTTCTTCACCCCTCCACTTT
CASSYSIGVTSSPLHF
>TRBJ2-1|.|.|TRBV4-3
TGCGCCAGCAGCCAAGATCCGGGATTCGATGAGCAGTTCTTC
CASSQDPGFDEQFF
>TRBJ1-4|.|.|TRBV15
TGTGCCACCAGTCCTATAGGGGGTTGGGATGAAAAACTGTTTTTT
CATSPIGGWDEKLFF
>TRBJ2-7|.|.|TRBV12-3/TRBV12-4
TGTGCCAGCATGGCGTTTCATTACGAGCAGTACTTC
CASMAFHYEQYF
>TRBJ1-1|.|.|TRBV5-1
TGCGCCAGCAGCTTGGGCAAAGCCTCTATGAACACTGAAGCTTTCTTT
CASSLGKASMNTEAFF
>TRBJ2-2|.|TRBD2|TRBV20-1
TGCAGTGCTAGCAGACTAGCGGGGGGGTTGACCGGGGAGCTGTTTTTT
CSASRLAGGLTGELFF
>TRBJ1-2|.|TRBD1|TRBV7-2
TGTGCCAGCAGCGCAACTAAGGGACAGGCTTTTGTCCATGGCTACACCTTC
CASSATKGQAFVHGYTF
>TRBJ2-1|.|TRBD1|TRBV6-5
TGTGCCAGCAGTTACCAGGACAGGGGGGATGAGCAGTTCTTC
CASSYQDRGDEQFF
>TRBJ2-5|few|.|TRBV7-2
TGTGCCAGCAGCTTATGGCGGAGAGAGACCCAGTACTTC
CASSLWRRETQYF
>TRBJ1-1|.|TRBD1|TRBV4-2
TGTGCCAGCAGCCAAGAGTTCAGGACAGGGGCGCCAGGAGGCACTGAAGCTTTCTTT
CASSQEFRTGAPGGTEAFF
>TRBJ2-3|.|.|TRBV4-1
TGCGCCAGCAGCCAAGTTACGGGGGCGGGGCTAGGTACGCAGTATTTT
CASSQVTGAGLGTQYF
>TRBJ2-1|.|TRBD2|TRBV13
TGTGCCAGCAGCTTAAAGCGGGGGACCCCTGGTGTGAATGAGCAGTTCTTC
CASSLKRGTPGVNEQFF
>TRBJ1-4|.|TRBD1|TRBV12-3/TRBV12-4
TGTGCCAGCACCCAGGGGGCAGGGCTGTGGGAAAAACTGTTTTTT
CASTQGAGLWEKLFF
>TRBJ2-7|.|.|TRBV27
TGTGCCAGCAGTTTACCGACAAGCTACGAGCAGTACTTC
CASSLPTSYEQYF
>TRBJ1-1|once|.|TRBV7-2
TGTGCCAGCAGCTTAGAGTCGAATTTCCCCGAAGCTTTCTTT
CASSLESNFPEAFF
>TRBJ2-7|.|TRBD1|TRBV28
TGTGCCAGCAGTCACGGGACAGTCAAGGACGAGCAGTACTTC
CASSHGTVKDEQYF
>TRBJ2-3|.|TRBD1|TRBV2
TGTGCCAGCAGTGAAGGACAGGGTGAGGTACATACGCAGTATTTT
CASSEGQGEVHTQYF
>TRBJ2-7|.|TRBD2|TRBV15
TGTGCCACCAGCAGAGTCCCCAAGACTAGCGGGGGGGTATACGAGCAGTACTTC
CATSRVPKTSGGVYEQYF
>TRBJ2-1|.|TRBD1|TRBV7-3
TGTGCCAGCAGCTCGGGACAGGGCTCGGAGCAGTTCTTC
CASSSGQGSEQFF